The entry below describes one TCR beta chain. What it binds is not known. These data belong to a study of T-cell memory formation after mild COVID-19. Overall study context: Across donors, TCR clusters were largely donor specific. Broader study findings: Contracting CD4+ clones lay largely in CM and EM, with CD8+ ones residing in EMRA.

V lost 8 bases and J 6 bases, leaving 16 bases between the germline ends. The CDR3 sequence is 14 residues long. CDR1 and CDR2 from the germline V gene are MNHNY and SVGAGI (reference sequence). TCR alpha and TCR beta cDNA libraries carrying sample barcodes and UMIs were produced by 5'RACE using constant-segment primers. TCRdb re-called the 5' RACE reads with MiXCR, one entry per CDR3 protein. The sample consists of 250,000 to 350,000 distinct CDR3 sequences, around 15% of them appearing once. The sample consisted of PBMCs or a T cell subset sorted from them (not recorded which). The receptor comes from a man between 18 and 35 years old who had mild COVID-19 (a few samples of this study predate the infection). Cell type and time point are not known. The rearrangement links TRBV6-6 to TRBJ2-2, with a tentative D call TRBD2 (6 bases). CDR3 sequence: CASGRLALSGELFF. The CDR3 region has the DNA TGTGCCAGCGGGCGCCTAGCGCTGTCCGGGGAGCTGTTTTTT.